This T cell receptor beta chain was captured in a study of T cell repertoires in cytomegalovirus infection. About the research overall: Used in the study were CMV epitopes, some recently identified and HLA-C-restricted, others well-studied and HLA-B-restricted. CMV infection together with matching HLA type was indicated by public TCR beta signatures. General study points: CMV-specific HLA-C-restricted TCR beta clonotypes dominated the ex vivo response.

To note about this clonotype: Its specificity is not known. An end of the junction does not agree with germline; a read error may underlie this.

A single record per CDR3 protein comes from TCRdb applying MiXCR to the reads. Among around 900,000 distinct CDR3 sequences listed, 25% to 40% were seen once. CDR3 size: 15 residues. Germline lookup yields CDR1 MNHGY and CDR2 SAAAGT. This TCR was recovered from a human donor in good health (CMV status not recorded). Some clones in this sample may be carry-over from other donors' samples. The genes are TRBV6-8 and TRBJ2-5; D possibly corresponds to TRBD1 (5 bases). The starting material was cultured CD8+ T cells from PBMCs, obtained from culture after CMV antigen stimulation. CDR3 DNA sequence: TGTGTCAGCACCGAAGGCTGGGGCGGACAAGAGACCCAGTACTTC. Amino acids: CVSTEGWGGQETQYF.